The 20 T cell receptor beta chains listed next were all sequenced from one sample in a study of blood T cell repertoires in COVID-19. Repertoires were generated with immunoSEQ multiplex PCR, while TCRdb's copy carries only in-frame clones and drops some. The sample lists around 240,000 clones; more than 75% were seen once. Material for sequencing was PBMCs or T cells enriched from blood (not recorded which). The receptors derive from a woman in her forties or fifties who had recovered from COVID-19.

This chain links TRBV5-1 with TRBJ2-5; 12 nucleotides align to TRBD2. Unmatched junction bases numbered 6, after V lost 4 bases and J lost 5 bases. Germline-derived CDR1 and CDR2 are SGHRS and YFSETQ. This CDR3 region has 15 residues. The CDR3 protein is CASSTGTSGLETQYF. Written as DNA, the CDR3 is TGCGCCAGCAGCACGGGGACTAGCGGGTTGGAGACCCAGTACTTC.

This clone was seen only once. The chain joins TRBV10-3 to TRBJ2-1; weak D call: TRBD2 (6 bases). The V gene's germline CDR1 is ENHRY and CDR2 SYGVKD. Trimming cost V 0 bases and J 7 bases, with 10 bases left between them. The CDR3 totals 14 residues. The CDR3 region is CAISESRGGNEQFF. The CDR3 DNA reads TGTGCCATCAGTGAGTCGCGTGGGGGGAATGAGCAGTTCTTC.

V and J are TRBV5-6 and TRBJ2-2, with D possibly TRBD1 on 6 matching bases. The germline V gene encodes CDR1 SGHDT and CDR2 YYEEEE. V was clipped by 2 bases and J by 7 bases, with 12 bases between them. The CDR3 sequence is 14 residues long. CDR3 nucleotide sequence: TGTGCCAGCAGCTTCAGGGGACGGAGCGGGGAGCTGTTTTTT. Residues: CASSFRGRSGELFF.

The chain's CDR3 is CASSLNPDRGGYGYTF. DNA for the CDR3: TGTGCCAGCAGTCTGAACCCGGACAGGGGAGGGTATGGCTACACCTTC. V is TRBV28 and J is TRBJ1-2, with 9 bases matching TRBD1. The CDR3 has 16 amino acids. The germline V gene encodes CDR1 MDHEN and CDR2 SYDVKM. After removal of 5 bases from V and 5 bases from J, the junction contained 12 bases not matched to a gene.

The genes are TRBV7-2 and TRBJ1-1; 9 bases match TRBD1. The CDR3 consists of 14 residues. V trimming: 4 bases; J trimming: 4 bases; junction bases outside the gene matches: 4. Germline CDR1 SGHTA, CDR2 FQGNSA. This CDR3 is CASSSQGAITEAFF. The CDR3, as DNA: TGTGCCAGCAGCTCACAGGGGGCGATCACTGAAGCTTTCTTT.

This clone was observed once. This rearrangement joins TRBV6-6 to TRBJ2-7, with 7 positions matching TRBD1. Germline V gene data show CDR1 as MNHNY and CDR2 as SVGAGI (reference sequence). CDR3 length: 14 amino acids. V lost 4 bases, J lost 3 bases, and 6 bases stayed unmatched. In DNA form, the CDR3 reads TGTGCCAGCAGTTCGCCGGGACAGAGCTACGAGCAGTACTTC. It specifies CASSSPGQSYEQYF.

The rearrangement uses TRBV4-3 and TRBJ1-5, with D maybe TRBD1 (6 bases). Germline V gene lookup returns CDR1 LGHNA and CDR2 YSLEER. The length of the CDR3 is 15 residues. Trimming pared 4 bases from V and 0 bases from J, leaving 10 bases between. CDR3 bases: TGCGCCAGCAGCCCTCAGGGGTATAGCAATCAGCCCCAGCATTTT. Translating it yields CASSPQGYSNQPQHF.

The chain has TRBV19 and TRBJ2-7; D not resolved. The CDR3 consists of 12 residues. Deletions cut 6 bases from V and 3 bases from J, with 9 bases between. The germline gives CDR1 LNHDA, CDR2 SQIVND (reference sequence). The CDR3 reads CASSTLGYEQYF. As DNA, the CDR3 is TGTGCCAGTAGCACTCTCGGCTACGAGCAGTACTTC.

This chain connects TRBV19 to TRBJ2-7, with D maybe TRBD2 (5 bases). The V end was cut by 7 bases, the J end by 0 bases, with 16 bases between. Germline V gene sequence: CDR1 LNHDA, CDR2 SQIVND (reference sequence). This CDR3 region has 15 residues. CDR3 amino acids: CASTPSAGSSYEQYF. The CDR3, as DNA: TGTGCCAGTACCCCCTCTGCGGGCAGCTCCTACGAGCAGTACTTC.

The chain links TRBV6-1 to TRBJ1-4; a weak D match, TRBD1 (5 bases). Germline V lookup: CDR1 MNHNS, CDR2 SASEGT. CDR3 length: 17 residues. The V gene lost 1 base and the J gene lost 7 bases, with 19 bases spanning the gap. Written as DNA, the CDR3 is TGTGCCAGCAGTGAAGTACGACGGACAAGGCCGAGTGAAAAACTGTTTTTT. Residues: CASSEVRRTRPSEKLFF.

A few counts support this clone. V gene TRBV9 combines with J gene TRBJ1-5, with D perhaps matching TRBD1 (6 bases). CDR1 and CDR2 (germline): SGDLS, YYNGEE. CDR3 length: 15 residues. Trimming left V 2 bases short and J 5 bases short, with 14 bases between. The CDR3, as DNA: TGTGCCAGCAGCGTCTCAGGGGATAGTGATCAGCCCCAGCATTTT. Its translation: CASSVSGDSDQPQHF.

The CDR3 protein is CASSATSGGYNEQFF. The CDR3 nucleotides read TGTGCCAGCAGCGCGACTAGCGGAGGCTACAATGAGCAGTTCTTC. The chain combines TRBV9 with TRBJ2-1, with 9 positions matching TRBD2. There are 15 residues in the CDR3. Germline CDR1 and CDR2: SGDLS and YYNGEE. V shed 3 bases, J shed 3 bases, and the junction held 4 bases outside the gene matches. Together with reference TRBV9 and TRBJ2-1, the CDR3 gives the full variable domain: DSGVTQTPKHLITATGQRVTLRCSPRSGDLSVYWYQQSLDQGLQFLIQYYNGEERAKGNILERFSAQQFPDLHSELNLSSLELGDSALYFCASSATSGGYNEQFFGPGTRLTVL.

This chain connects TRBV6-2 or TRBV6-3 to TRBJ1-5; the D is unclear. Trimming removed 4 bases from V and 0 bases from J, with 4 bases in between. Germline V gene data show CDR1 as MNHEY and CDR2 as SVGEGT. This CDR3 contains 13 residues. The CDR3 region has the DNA TGTGCCAGCAGTTCCTATAGCAATCAGCCCCAGCATTTT. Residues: CASSSYSNQPQHF.

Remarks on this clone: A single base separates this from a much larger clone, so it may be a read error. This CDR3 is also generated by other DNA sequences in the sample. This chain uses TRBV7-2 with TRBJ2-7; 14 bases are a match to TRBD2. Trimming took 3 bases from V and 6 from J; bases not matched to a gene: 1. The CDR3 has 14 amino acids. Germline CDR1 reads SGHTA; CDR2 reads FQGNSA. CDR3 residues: CASSLGTSGSEQYF. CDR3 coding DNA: TGTGCCAGCAGCTTGGGGACTAGCGGGAGCGAGCAGTACTTC.

The DNA for the CDR3 is TGTGCCAGCAGTTCCCGACAGGGTTTGAACACTGAAGCTTTCTTT. The encoded protein is CASSSRQGLNTEAFF. This chain connects TRBV6-5 to TRBJ1-1; 7 positions agree with TRBD1. CDR1 and CDR2 (germline): MNHEY, SVGAGI. Trimming removed 4 bases from V and 0 bases from J; junction bases left unmatched: 5. There are 15 residues in the CDR3.

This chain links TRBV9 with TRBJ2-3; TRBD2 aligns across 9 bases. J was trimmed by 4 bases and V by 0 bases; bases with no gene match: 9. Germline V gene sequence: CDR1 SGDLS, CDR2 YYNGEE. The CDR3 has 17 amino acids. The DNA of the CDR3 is TGTGCCAGCAGCGTAGAATCCGGCGGGAGGGCCTCAGATACGCAGTATTTT. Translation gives CASSVESGGRASDTQYF. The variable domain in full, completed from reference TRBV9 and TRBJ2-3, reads DSGVTQTPKHLITATGQRVTLRCSPRSGDLSVYWYQQSLDQGLQFLIQYYNGEERAKGNILERFSAQQFPDLHSELNLSSLELGDSALYFCASSVESGGRASDTQYFGPGTRLTVL.

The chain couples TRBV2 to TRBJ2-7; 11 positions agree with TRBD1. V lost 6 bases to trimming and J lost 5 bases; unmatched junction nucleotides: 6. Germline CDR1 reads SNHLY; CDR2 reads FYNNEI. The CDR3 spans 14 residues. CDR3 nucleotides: TGTGCCAGCAGCGAGGACAGGGGGCCCAACGAGCAGTACTTC. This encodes CASSEDRGPNEQYF.

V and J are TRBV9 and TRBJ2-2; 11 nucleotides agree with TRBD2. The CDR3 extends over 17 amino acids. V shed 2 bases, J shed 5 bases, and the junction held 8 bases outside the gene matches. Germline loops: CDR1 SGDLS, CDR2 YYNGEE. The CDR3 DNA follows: TGTGCCAGCAGCGTCGTAGCGGGAGGGGATAGAACCGGGGAGCTGTTTTTT. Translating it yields CASSVVAGGDRTGELFF.

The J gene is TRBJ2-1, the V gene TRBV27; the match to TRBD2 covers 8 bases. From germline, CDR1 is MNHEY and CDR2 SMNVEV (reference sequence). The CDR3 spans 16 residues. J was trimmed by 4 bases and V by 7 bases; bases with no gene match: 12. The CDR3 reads CASTPAGLGDYNEQFF. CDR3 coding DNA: TGTGCCAGCACCCCCGCGGGACTAGGGGATTACAATGAGCAGTTCTTC.

The CDR3 loop is CASSLAGGNQPQHF. CDR3 coding DNA: TGCGCCAGCAGCTTGGCCGGGGGCAATCAGCCCCAGCATTTT. The rearrangement uses TRBV5-1 and TRBJ1-5; no reliable D call. Germline V CDR1 and CDR2: SGHRS, YFSETQ. CDR3 length: 14 amino acids. Trimming took off 0 bases at V and 2 bases at J, with 6 bases between the two ends.